Each of the 18 T cell receptor beta chains below was sequenced from the same sample in a study of CD8 T cells in ankylosing spondylitis. Study-wide results and limits: The study identified a TCR beta motif of about eight highly homologous variants that appeared characteristic of ankylosing spondylitis blood.

TCRdb re-derived calls from the 5' RACE reads in MiXCR, one entry per CDR3 protein. Of about 420,000 distinct CDR3 sequences in the sample, more than 20% were seen once. The antigens these receptors bind are not known. Sequencing used blood, either unsorted or a sorted T cell fraction (not recorded which). These receptors all stem from a male donor with ankylosing spondylitis.

This clonotype has more than one count but fewer than ten. This rearrangement joins TRBV5-1 to TRBJ2-7, with D unclear. Trimming pared 1 base from V and 12 bases from J, leaving 17 bases between. This CDR3 spans 13 amino acids. CDR1 SGHRS and CDR2 YFSETQ come from the germline V gene. In DNA form, the CDR3 reads TGCGCCAGCAGCTTGCGTAGTCAGGTACCGGGGTACTTC. It specifies CASSLRSQVPGYF.

The chain links TRBV19 to TRBJ2-7; D call uncertain. Germline CDR1 reads LNHDA; CDR2 reads SQIVND (reference sequence). Deletions cut 2 bases from V and 4 bases from J, with 12 bases between. CDR3 length: 14 residues. CDR3 in amino acids: CASSIRAVPYEQYF. Here the CDR3 DNA reads TGTGCCAGTAGTATACGGGCCGTCCCATACGAGCAGTACTTC.

The chain combines TRBV20-1 with TRBJ2-4; 7 bases are shared with TRBD2. The CDR3 is 13 amino acids. CDR1 is DFQATT and CDR2 is SNEGSKA in the germline V gene (reference sequence). Losses at the gene ends were 4 bases for V and 4 bases for J; bases not matched to a gene: 4. The CDR3 is CSATDSGKNIQYF. The CDR3 DNA follows: TGCAGTGCTACGGATAGCGGGAAAAACATTCAGTACTTC.

This sequence joins TRBV6-1 and TRBJ2-3; 7 bases match TRBD1. Germline V gives CDR1 MNHNS, CDR2 SASEGT. CDR3 length equals 15 residues. Germline trimming cut 4 bases from V and 4 bases from J; bases unmatched to any gene: 8. CDR3 residues: CASSVRRQGADTQYF. The CDR3 DNA is TGTGCCAGCAGTGTCCGGCGACAGGGTGCAGATACGCAGTATTTT.

This clonotype turned up a few times. The chain carries TRBV9 and TRBJ2-7; 8 positions agree with TRBD1. V lost 0 bases, J lost 3 bases, and 5 bases stayed unmatched. Germline V lookup: CDR1 SGDLS, CDR2 YYNGEE. CDR3 length: 15 amino acids. CDR3 loop: CASSVEGQGLYEQYF. In nucleotides, the CDR3 is TGTGCCAGCAGCGTAGAAGGACAGGGCCTCTACGAGCAGTACTTC.

V and J are TRBV29-1 and TRBJ1-1, with D maybe TRBD1 (6 bases). This CDR3 has 14 residues. Trimming removed 7 bases from V and 0 bases from J, with 15 bases in between. Looked up from germline, CDR1 is SQVTM and CDR2 is ANQGSEA. CDR3 DNA: TGCAGCGGGAAAAACAGGGCCATGAACACTGAAGCTTTCTTT. Translating it yields CSGKNRAMNTEAFF.

For the CDR3, the DNA is TGCAGTGCAACCCCCGGGACGCGGGTATCCTCCTACGAGCAGTACTTC. It encodes CSATPGTRVSSYEQYF. The chain links TRBV20-1 to TRBJ2-7, with D tentatively TRBD1 or TRBD2 (5 bases each). The CDR3 runs 16 residues. CDR1 and CDR2 from the germline V gene are DFQATT and SNEGSKA (reference sequence). Trimming shortened V by 6 bases and J by 0 bases, and 21 bases separated the two germline ends.

The chain uses TRBV19 and TRBJ2-1; tentatively, D is TRBD2 (6 bases). The V and J ends lost 10 bases and 2 bases respectively, with 15 bases between them. The germline CDR1 and CDR2 sequences are LNHDA and SQIVND (reference sequence). This CDR3 comprises 14 residues. The CDR3 sequence is CATTPTSPYNEQFF. The CDR3, as DNA: TGTGCCACCACGCCGACTAGTCCCTACAATGAGCAGTTCTTC.

The rearrangement links TRBV5-1 to TRBJ2-7, with D perhaps matching TRBD2 (6 bases). The CDR3 is made up of 14 amino acids. The germline V gene has CDR1 SGHRS and CDR2 YFSETQ. The ends were cut back, 3 bases at V and 2 bases at J, with 12 bases in the middle. CDR3 sequence reads: CASSSGEVTYEQYF. CDR3 nucleotides: TGCGCCAGCAGCTCCGGGGAGGTCACCTACGAGCAGTACTTC.

This clonotype was counted only a few times. The chain has TRBV4-3 and TRBJ2-3; 7 positions agree with TRBD2. The germline V gene has CDR1 LGHNA and CDR2 YSLEER. The CDR3 is made up of 15 amino acids. Germline trimming cut 0 bases from V and 2 bases from J; bases unmatched to any gene: 2. The CDR3 loop reads CASSQERGYTDTQYF. CDR3 coding DNA: TGCGCCAGCAGCCAAGAGCGGGGGTACACAGATACGCAGTATTTT.

Only a few counts were recorded for this clonotype. The V and J genes are TRBV20-1 and TRBJ2-3; TRBD2 might be the D (6 bases). Deletions cut 3 bases from V and 4 bases from J, with 14 bases between. This CDR3 is built from 14 residues. Germline loops: CDR1 DFQATT, CDR2 SNEGSKA (reference sequence). CDR3 in DNA: TGCAGTGCTAGTACTGGGAGGAGGGCAGATACGCAGTATTTT. Translating gives CSASTGRRADTQYF.

The CDR3 loop reads CATSDYGTSGRGQQFF. DNA of the CDR3: TGTGCCACCAGTGATTACGGGACTAGCGGTCGGGGGCAGCAGTTCTTC. The V gene is TRBV24-1, the J gene TRBJ2-1, with 11 bases aligning to TRBD2. V lost 2 bases, J lost 11 bases, and 10 bases stayed unmatched. This CDR3 has 16 amino acids. Germline V lookup: CDR1 KGHDR, CDR2 SFDVKD.

This chain links TRBV9 with TRBJ1-3; D is ambiguous. The CDR3 consists of 15 residues. CDR1 is SGDLS, CDR2 YYNGEE, per germline. V lost 0 bases and J lost 2, with 9 bases in between. The CDR3 region has the DNA TGTGCCAGCAGCGTAGGAGGTTCCGCTGGAAACACCATATATTTT. It codes for CASSVGGSAGNTIYF.

In this sample, this clonotype turned up a few times. The CDR3 DNA sequence: TGCGCCAGCAGCTTGGGACAGGGGATGTTTGTTGACGGCTACACCTTC. It encodes CASSLGQGMFVDGYTF. The rearrangement links TRBV5-1 to TRBJ1-2, with TRBD1 matching 8 bases. The germline V gene encodes CDR1 SGHRS and CDR2 YFSETQ. Trimming removed 0 bases from V and 8 bases from J; junction bases left unmatched: 12. The CDR3 is 16 residues long.

This clonotype was seen a handful of times. This rearrangement joins TRBV7-8 to TRBJ1-1; D may be TRBD1 (5 bases). The CDR3 is made up of 17 amino acids. Germline CDR1 and CDR2: SGHVS and FQNEAQ. V lost 6 bases, J lost 0 bases, and 20 bases lay in between. CDR3 DNA: TGTGCCAGCAGGGACTGGGGGTTTCGGGATATGAACACTGAAGCTTTCTTT. Translated, it gives CASRDWGFRDMNTEAFF.

There are a few counts of this clonotype. The chain uses TRBV6-1 and TRBJ2-1, with 10 bases that match TRBD1. There are 14 residues in the CDR3. The germline CDR1 and CDR2 sequences are MNHNS and SASEGT. Trimming cost V 10 bases and J 7 bases; bases outside gene matches: 10. The CDR3 nucleotides are TGTGCCACCGACCCGGGACAGGGGATGAATGAGCAGTTCTTC. Its translation: CATDPGQGMNEQFF.

This chain joins TRBV12-3 or TRBV12-4 and TRBJ1-5; no clear D. V gave up 3 bases and J gave up 7 bases, with 13 bases separating them. The CDR3 covers 14 residues. CDR3 sequence: CASSLMTSGQPQHF. The CDR3, as DNA: TGTGCCAGCAGTTTGATGACTAGCGGACAGCCCCAGCATTTT.

V and J are TRBV7-3 and TRBJ2-6; 11 bases match TRBD1. Germline lookup yields CDR1 SGHTA and CDR2 FQGTGA. Trimming took 2 bases from V and 0 from J; bases not matched to a gene: 3. CDR3 length: 18 amino acids. CDR3 sequence: CASSLVGTGGSGANVLTF. CDR3 nucleotide sequence: TGTGCCAGCAGCTTAGTGGGGACAGGGGGCTCTGGGGCCAACGTCCTGACTTTC.